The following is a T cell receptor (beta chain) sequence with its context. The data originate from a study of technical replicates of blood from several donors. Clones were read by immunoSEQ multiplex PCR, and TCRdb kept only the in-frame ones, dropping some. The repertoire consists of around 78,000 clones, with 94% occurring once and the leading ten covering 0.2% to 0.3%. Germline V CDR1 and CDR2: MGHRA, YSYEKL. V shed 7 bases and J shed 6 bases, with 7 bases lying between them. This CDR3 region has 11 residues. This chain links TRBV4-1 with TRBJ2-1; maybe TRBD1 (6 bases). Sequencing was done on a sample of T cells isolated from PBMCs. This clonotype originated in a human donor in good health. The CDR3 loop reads CASTTGNEQFF. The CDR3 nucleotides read TGCGCCAGCACGACAGGCAATGAGCAGTTCTTC.